This TCR beta chain was identified during a study of cytomegalovirus exposure and HLA in healthy donors. General study points: Among the sequence variants, a highly shared cluster was likely an artifact of sequencing.

Regarding this clone: Its antigen is undetermined.

The V and J ends lost 5 bases and 3 bases, in that order; junction bases with no gene match: 10. The CDR3 has 16 residues. CDR1 is SGHVS, CDR2 FNYEAQ, per germline. PCR employed 60 Vbeta and 13 Jbeta primers. The repertoire was sequenced with immunoSEQ multiplex PCR; TCRdb's copy has only in-frame clones and lacks some. The data show approximately 150,000 clones, with 82% seen just once and 3.2% held by the top ten. Sequenced: PBMCs. This clonotype was obtained from a young man in good health and CMV-seropositive. This sequence joins TRBV7-6 and TRBJ1-3, with TRBD1 identical over 7 bases. The CDR3 sequence: CASSTTGVEGGNTIYF. In DNA, the CDR3 is TGTGCCAGCAGCACCACAGGGGTTGAAGGTGGAAACACCATATATTTT.